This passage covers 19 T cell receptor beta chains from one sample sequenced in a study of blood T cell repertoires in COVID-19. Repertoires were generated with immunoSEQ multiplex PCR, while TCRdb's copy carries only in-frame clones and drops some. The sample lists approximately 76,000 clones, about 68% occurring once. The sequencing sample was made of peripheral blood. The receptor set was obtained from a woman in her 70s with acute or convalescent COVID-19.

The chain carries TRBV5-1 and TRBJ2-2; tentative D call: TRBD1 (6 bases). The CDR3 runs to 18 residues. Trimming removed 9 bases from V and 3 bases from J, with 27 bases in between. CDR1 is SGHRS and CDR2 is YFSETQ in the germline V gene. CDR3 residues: CANVPYRDRDMDTGELFF. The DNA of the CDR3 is TGCGCCAACGTACCATACCGGGACCGGGACATGGACACCGGGGAGCTGTTTTTT.

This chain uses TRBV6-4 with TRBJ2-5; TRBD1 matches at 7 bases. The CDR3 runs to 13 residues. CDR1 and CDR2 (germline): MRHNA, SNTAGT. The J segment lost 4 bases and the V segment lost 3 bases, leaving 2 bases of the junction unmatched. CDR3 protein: CASSENRGETQYF. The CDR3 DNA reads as TGTGCCAGCAGTGAGAACAGGGGAGAGACCCAGTACTTC.

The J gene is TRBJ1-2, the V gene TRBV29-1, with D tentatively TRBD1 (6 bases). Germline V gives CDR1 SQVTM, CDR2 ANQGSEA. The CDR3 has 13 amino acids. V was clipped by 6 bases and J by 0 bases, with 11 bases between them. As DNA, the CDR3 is TGCAGCGTAGGACAGCCCGCTAACTATGGCTACACCTTC. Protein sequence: CSVGQPANYGYTF. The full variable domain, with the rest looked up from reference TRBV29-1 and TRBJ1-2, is SAVISQKPSRDICQRGTSLTIQCQVDSQVTMMFWYRQQPGQSLTLIATANQGSEATYESGFVIDKFPISRPNLTFSTLTVSNMSPEDSSIYLCSVGQPANYGYTFGSGTRLTVV.

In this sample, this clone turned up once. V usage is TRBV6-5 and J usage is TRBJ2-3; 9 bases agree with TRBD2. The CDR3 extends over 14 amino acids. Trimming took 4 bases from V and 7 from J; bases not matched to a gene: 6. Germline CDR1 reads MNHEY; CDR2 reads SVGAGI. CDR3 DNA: TGTGCCAGCAGTTCCAGCGGGGGGTCATATACGCAGTATTTT. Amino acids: CASSSSGGSYTQYF.

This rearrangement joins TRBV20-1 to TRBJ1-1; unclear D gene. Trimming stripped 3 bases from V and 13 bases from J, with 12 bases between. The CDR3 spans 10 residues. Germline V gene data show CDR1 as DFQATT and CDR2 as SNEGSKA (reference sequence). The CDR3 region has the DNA TGCAGTGCTAGGGAGTATCGGGGTTTCTTT. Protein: CSAREYRGFF.

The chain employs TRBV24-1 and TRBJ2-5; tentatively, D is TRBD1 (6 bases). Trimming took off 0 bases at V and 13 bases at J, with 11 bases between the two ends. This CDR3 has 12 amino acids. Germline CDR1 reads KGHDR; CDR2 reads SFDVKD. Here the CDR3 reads CATSDLRGRGYF. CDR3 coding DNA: TGTGCCACCAGTGATTTGAGGGGGAGAGGGTACTTC.

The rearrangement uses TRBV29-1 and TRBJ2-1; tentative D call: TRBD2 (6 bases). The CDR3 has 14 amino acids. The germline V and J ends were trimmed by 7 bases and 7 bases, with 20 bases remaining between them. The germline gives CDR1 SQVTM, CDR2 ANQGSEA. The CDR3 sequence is CSADLGGLQNEQFF. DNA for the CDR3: TGCAGCGCCGACTTGGGGGGACTGCAGAATGAGCAGTTCTTC.

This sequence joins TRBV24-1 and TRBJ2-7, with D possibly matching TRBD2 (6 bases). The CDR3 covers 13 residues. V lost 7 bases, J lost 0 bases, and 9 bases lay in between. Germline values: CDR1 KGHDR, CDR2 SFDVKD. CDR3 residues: CATRDGSSYEQYF. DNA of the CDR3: TGTGCCACCAGGGACGGGAGCTCCTACGAGCAGTACTTC.

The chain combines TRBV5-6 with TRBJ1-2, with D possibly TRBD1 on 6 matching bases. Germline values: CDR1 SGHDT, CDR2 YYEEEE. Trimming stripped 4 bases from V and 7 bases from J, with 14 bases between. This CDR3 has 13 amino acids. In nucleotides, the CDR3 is TGTGCCAGCAGCCAACAGGGACTAGGTGGCTACACCTTC. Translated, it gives CASSQQGLGGYTF.

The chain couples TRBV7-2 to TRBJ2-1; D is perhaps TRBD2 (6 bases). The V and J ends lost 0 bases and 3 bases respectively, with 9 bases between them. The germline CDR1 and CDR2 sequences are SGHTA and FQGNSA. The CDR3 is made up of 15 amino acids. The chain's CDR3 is CASSLASGLYNEQFF. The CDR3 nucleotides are TGTGCCAGCAGCTTAGCAAGCGGGCTCTACAATGAGCAGTTCTTC.

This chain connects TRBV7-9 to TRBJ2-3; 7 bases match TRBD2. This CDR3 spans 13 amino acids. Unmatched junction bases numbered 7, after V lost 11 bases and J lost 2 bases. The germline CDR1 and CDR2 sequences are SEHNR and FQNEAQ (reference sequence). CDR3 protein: CASASGFTDTQYF. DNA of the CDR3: TGTGCCTCTGCTAGCGGTTTCACAGATACGCAGTATTTT.

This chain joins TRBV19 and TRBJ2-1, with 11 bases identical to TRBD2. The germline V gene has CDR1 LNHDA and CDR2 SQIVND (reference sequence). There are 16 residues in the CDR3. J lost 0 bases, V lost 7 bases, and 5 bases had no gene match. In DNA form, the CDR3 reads TGTGCCAGTAAGAGGGGGACTAGCGGCTCCTACAATGAGCAGTTCTTC. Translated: CASKRGTSGSYNEQFF. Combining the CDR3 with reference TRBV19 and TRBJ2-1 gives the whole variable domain DGGITQSPKYLFRKEGQNVTLSCEQNLNHDAMYWYRQDPGQGLRLIYYSQIVNDFQKGDIAEGYSVSREKKESFPLTVTSAQKNPTAFYLCASKRGTSGSYNEQFFGPGTRLTVL.

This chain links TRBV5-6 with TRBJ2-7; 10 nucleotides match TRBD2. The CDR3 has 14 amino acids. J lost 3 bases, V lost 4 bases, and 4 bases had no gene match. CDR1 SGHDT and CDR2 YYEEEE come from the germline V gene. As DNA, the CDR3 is TGTGCCAGCAGCCCGGTAGCGGGAGGCTACGAGCAGTACTTC. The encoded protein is CASSPVAGGYEQYF.

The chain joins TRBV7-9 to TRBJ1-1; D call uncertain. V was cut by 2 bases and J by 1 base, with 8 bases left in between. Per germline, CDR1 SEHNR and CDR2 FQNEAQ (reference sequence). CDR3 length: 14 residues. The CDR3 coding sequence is TGTGCCAGCAGCTTAATAACTACGAACACTGAAGCTTTCTTT. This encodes CASSLITTNTEAFF.

This CDR3 is CASSGHSNQPQHF. CDR3 bases: TGTGCCAGTAGCGGACACTCCAATCAGCCCCAGCATTTT. The chain combines TRBV19 with TRBJ1-5; possibly TRBD1 for D (5 bases). V gave up 6 bases and J gave up 3 bases, with 9 bases separating them. The germline V gene encodes CDR1 LNHDA and CDR2 SQIVND (reference sequence). This CDR3 spans 13 amino acids.

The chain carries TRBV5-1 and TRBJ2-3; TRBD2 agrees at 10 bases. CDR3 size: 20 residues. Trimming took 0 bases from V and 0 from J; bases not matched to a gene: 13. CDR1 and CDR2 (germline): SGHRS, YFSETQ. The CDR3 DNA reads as TGCGCCAGCAGCTTGGAACCTTCAGCGGGAGGGTTGGGTAGCACAGATACGCAGTATTTT. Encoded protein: CASSLEPSAGGLGSTDTQYF.

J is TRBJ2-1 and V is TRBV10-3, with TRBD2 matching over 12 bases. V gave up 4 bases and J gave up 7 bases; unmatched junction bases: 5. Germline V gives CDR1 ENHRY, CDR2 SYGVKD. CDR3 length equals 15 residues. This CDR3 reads CAISVSGLAGNEQFF. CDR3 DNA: TGTGCCATCAGTGTAAGCGGACTAGCGGGAAATGAGCAGTTCTTC.

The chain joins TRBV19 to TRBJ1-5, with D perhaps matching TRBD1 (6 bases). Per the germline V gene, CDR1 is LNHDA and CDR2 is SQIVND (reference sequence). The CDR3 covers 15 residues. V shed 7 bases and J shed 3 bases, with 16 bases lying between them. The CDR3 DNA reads TGTGCCAGTACCATGCGGGGGGCCCCCAATCAGCCCCAGCATTTT. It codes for CASTMRGAPNQPQHF.

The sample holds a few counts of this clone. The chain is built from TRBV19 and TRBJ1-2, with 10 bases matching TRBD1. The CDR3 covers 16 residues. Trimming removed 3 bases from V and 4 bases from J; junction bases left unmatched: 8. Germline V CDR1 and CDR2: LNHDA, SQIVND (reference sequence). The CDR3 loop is CASSIPRDRGIYGYTF. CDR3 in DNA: TGTGCCAGTAGTATCCCCCGGGACAGGGGTATCTATGGCTACACCTTC.